The 17 T cell receptor beta chains below were found in one sample sequenced in a study of blood T cell repertoires in COVID-19. Sequencing used immunoSEQ multiplex PCR; TCRdb keeps in-frame clones, though not all of them. This table has 150,000 to 200,000 clones, approximately 90% appearing once. What was sequenced was peripheral blood. The receptors were sampled from a man aged 18-30 years with acute or convalescent COVID-19.

V gene TRBV6-6 combines with J gene TRBJ1-1; 9 nucleotides line up with TRBD1. The CDR3 loop spans 14 amino acids. Germline CDR1 MNHNY, CDR2 SVGAGI (reference sequence). After removal of 5 bases from V and 6 bases from J, the junction contained 7 bases not matched to a gene. The CDR3 nucleotides are TGTGCCAGCAGTCCCGGGACAGGGAGGGCTGAAGCTTTCTTT. Protein: CASSPGTGRAEAFF.

V gene TRBV9 combines with J gene TRBJ2-3; TRBD1 matches at 8 bases. CDR1 and CDR2 (germline): SGDLS, YYNGEE. The CDR3 spans 14 residues. With 4 bases clipped from V and 4 bases from J, the junction kept 5 bases outside the gene matches. The CDR3 spells CASSLRTGPDTQYF. The CDR3 DNA is TGTGCCAGCAGCCTACGGACAGGGCCAGATACGCAGTATTTT.

This chain uses TRBV29-1 with TRBJ1-1; 7 bases are a match to TRBD1. V gave up 6 bases and J gave up 6 bases; unmatched junction bases: 10. This CDR3 has 13 residues. CDR1 SQVTM and CDR2 ANQGSEA come from the germline V gene. The DNA for the CDR3 is TGCAGCGTACACAGGGGCTCGGGTCCTGAAGCTTTCTTT. This encodes CSVHRGSGPEAFF.

V is TRBV6-5 and J is TRBJ1-1; D uncertain. V was trimmed by 2 bases and J by 6 bases, leaving 16 bases between them. Germline lookup yields CDR1 MNHEY and CDR2 SVGAGI. This CDR3 contains 15 residues. The CDR3 sequence: CASSYQARPQAEAFF. The CDR3 DNA follows: TGTGCCAGCAGTTACCAGGCCCGACCCCAGGCTGAAGCTTTCTTT.

The chain couples TRBV18 to TRBJ2-1; D remains unclear. V dropped 0 bases and J dropped 9 bases, with 6 bases sitting between them. The CDR3 covers 12 residues. Germline assignment: CDR1 KGHSH and CDR2 LQKENI. The CDR3 sequence: CASSPPSIEQFF. CDR3 DNA sequence: TGTGCCAGCTCACCACCCAGTATTGAGCAGTTCTTC.

V and J are TRBV19 and TRBJ2-3; 9 bases align to TRBD2. This CDR3 has 16 amino acids. With 4 bases clipped from V and 8 bases from J, the junction kept 13 bases outside the gene matches. Per the germline V gene, CDR1 is LNHDA and CDR2 is SQIVND (reference sequence). CDR3 residues: CASSTVRGGGRGTQYF. CDR3 coding DNA: TGTGCCAGTAGTACAGTGCGCGGGGGGGGCAGGGGTACGCAGTATTTT. The complete variable domain, with remaining parts taken from reference TRBV19 and TRBJ2-3, reads DGGITQSPKYLFRKEGQNVTLSCEQNLNHDAMYWYRQDPGQGLRLIYYSQIVNDFQKGDIAEGYSVSREKKESFPLTVTSAQKNPTAFYLCASSTVRGGGRGTQYFGPGTRLTVL.

V is TRBV3-1 (or the pseudogene TRBV3-2) and J is TRBJ1-2; TRBD1 agrees at 9 bases. V gave up 5 bases and J gave up 3 bases; unmatched junction bases: 7. The CDR3 length is 15 residues. The germline V gene encodes CDR1 LGHDT and CDR2 YNNKEL (reference sequence). The CDR3 loop is CASSRGTGKDYGYTF. DNA for the CDR3: TGTGCCAGCAGCAGAGGGACAGGGAAGGACTATGGCTACACCTTC.

The chain is built from TRBV6-5 and TRBJ1-1, with a possible D match to TRBD1 (5 bases). The germline V gene encodes CDR1 MNHEY and CDR2 SVGAGI. Trimming removed 4 bases from V and 2 bases from J, with 11 bases in between. The CDR3 is made up of 14 amino acids. For the CDR3, the DNA is TGTGCCAGCAGTTTCAGGGAGGGAAACACTGAAGCTTTCTTT. The encoded protein is CASSFREGNTEAFF.

The J gene is TRBJ2-7, the V gene TRBV6-5; D possibly corresponds to TRBD1 (6 bases). CDR3 length: 14 amino acids. Germline V CDR1 and CDR2: MNHEY, SVGAGI. Trimming shortened V by 11 bases and J by 6 bases, and 23 bases separated the two germline ends. The CDR3 is CALMGLTGSGEQYV. In DNA form, the CDR3 reads TGTGCCCTAATGGGCTTAACAGGGTCCGGCGAGCAGTACGTC.

The chain carries TRBV2 and TRBJ2-5, with D unresolved. The V and J ends lost 1 base and 13 bases respectively, with 10 bases between them. Germline-derived CDR1 and CDR2 are SNHLY and FYNNEI. The CDR3 covers 11 residues. CDR3 DNA: TGTGCCAGCAGTGAAGGCCTAGGCGGGTACTTC. Its protein product is CASSEGLGGYF.

The chain couples TRBV9 to TRBJ2-2; 11 bases are shared with TRBD2. CDR1 SGDLS and CDR2 YYNGEE come from the germline V gene. V shed 3 bases, J shed 3 bases, and the junction held 7 bases outside the gene matches. The CDR3 contains 17 residues. For the CDR3, the DNA is TGTGCCAGCAGCGACAGTAGCGGGGGGGCGGACACCGGGGAGCTGTTTTTT. Translation gives CASSDSSGGADTGELFF.

The chain uses TRBV4-1 and TRBJ1-2; TRBD1 might be the D (5 bases). Trimming cost V 4 bases and J 3 bases, with 9 bases left between them. The CDR3 loop spans 13 amino acids. The germline gives CDR1 MGHRA, CDR2 YSYEKL. The CDR3 spells CASSLSGYYGYTF. DNA for the CDR3: TGCGCCAGCAGCCTCTCAGGGTACTATGGCTACACCTTC.

The chain employs TRBV18 and TRBJ2-2, with TRBD2 identical over 11 bases. The CDR3 covers 19 residues. Per the germline V gene, CDR1 is KGHSH and CDR2 is LQKENI. J was trimmed by 0 bases and V by 4 bases; bases with no gene match: 10. The CDR3 loop reads CASSLLGLADGTNTGELFF. The CDR3 DNA reads as TGTGCCAGCTCACTCCTGGGACTAGCGGATGGTACGAACACCGGGGAGCTGTTTTTT. The complete variable domain, with remaining parts taken from reference TRBV18 and TRBJ2-2, reads NAGVMQNPRHLVRRRGQEARLRCSPMKGHSHVYWYRQLPEEGLKFMVYLQKENIIDESGMPKERFSAEFPKEGPSILRIQQVVRGDSAAYFCASSLLGLADGTNTGELFFGEGSRLTVL.

V gene TRBV13 combines with J gene TRBJ1-1; unclear D gene. The germline CDR1 and CDR2 sequences are PRHDT and FYEKMQ (reference sequence). V lost 11 bases and J lost 1, with 11 bases in between. The CDR3 extends over 12 amino acids. CDR3 nucleotides: TGTGCCGGGATGCGGGGGAACACTGAAGCTTTCTTT. Its protein product is CAGMRGNTEAFF.

The chain couples TRBV29-1 to TRBJ2-3; 7 bases match TRBD2. The germline CDR1 and CDR2 sequences are SQVTM and ANQGSEA. Losses at the gene ends were 4 bases for V and 1 base for J; bases not matched to a gene: 8. CDR3 length: 15 residues. Here the CDR3 DNA reads TGCAGCGTTGCTCGACTAGCAAGGGGCACAGATACGCAGTATTTT. Its protein is CSVARLARGTDTQYF.

This chain joins TRBV5-4 and TRBJ1-3; D gene ambiguous. This CDR3 region has 15 residues. The V end lost 0 bases, the J end lost 1 base, and 8 bases lay between the germline ends. Germline-derived CDR1 and CDR2 are SGHNT and YYREEE (reference sequence). CDR3 sequence (DNA): TGTGCCAGCAGCTTGGCCTTATCTTCTGGAAACACCATATATTTT. Amino acids: CASSLALSSGNTIYF.

The J gene is TRBJ1-2, the V gene TRBV6-5; 10 bases are shared with TRBD1. There are 14 residues in the CDR3. Per germline, CDR1 MNHEY and CDR2 SVGAGI. V shed 10 bases, J shed 4 bases, and the junction held 9 bases outside the gene matches. This CDR3 reads CATTTGGYTYGYTF. The DNA for the CDR3 is TGTGCCACCACGACAGGGGGCTATACCTATGGCTACACCTTC.